This entry lists 4 T cell receptor beta chains sequenced from one sample in a study of blood T cell repertoires in COVID-19. Data came from immunoSEQ multiplex PCR; TCRdb stores just in-frame clones and leaves some out. The sample has 60,000 to 90,000 clones; roughly 70% are singletons. The sequenced material came from peripheral blood. These receptor sequences come from a human donor with acute or convalescent COVID-19. The donor label of this sample is uncertain.

The chain joins TRBV10-1 to TRBJ2-3, with 7 bases identical to TRBD2. Germline V gene lookup returns CDR1 WNHNN and CDR2 SYGVQD (reference sequence). With V trimmed by 4 bases and J by 0 bases, 7 bases remained unmatched. The CDR3 length is 16 residues. The CDR3 region is CASSVGAGVSTDTQYF. The CDR3 coding sequence is TGCGCCAGCAGTGTTGGGGCGGGGGTTAGCACAGATACGCAGTATTTT.

The rearrangement uses TRBV7-3 and TRBJ2-3; 9 bases fit TRBD2. V was clipped by 3 bases and J by 6 bases; unmatched bases: 4. This CDR3 comprises 14 residues. Germline CDR1 SGHTA, CDR2 FQGTGA. The CDR3 sequence: CASSFAGGRDTQYF. In DNA form, the CDR3 reads TGTGCCAGCAGCTTCGCGGGAGGGCGGGATACGCAGTATTTT.

As concerns this clone: The DNA is left out, because the CDR3 cannot be placed on it with certainty; the CDR3 is given as TCRdb lists it. This chain joins TRBV12-1 and TRBJ1-1; no DNA check was done on the table's D call, TRBD1. TRBV12-1 is a pseudogene locus. The CDR3 numbers 15 amino acids, ends counted. The CDR3 reads CASSFEWGSGTEAFF.

The rearrangement joins TRBV28 to TRBJ2-7; 9 bases are shared with TRBD2. CDR1 MDHEN and CDR2 SYDVKM come from the germline V gene. The CDR3 runs 18 residues. The trim removed 1 base at V and 1 base at J, leaving 11 bases unmatched. CDR3 region: CASSLLGLAGPKSYEQYF. Here the CDR3 DNA reads TGTGCCAGCAGTTTATTAGGGCTAGCGGGACCAAAATCCTACGAGCAGTACTTC.